This entry is about one TCR beta chain. Its antigen is still unknown. The sample comes from a study of OX40 agonist ivuxolimab in advanced cancers. Study background: The patients got ivuxolimab, which is an agonistic anti-OX40 (CD134) antibody. Males comprised about 84% of the group, whose mean age was roughly 60 years (range 23 to 79). Every patient in dose escalation had hepatocellular carcinoma, melanoma, renal cell or head and neck cancer. General study findings and limits: Within 6 weeks, CD4+ and CD8+ blood T cells expanded clonally at 0.1 to 3.0 mg/kg.

The repertoire was sequenced with immunoSEQ multiplex PCR; TCRdb's copy has only in-frame clones and lacks some. There are fewer than 100,000 clones in the sample; about 89% occur only once, and about a tenth lies in the top ten. Germline V gene data show CDR1 as SGHDN and CDR2 as FVKESK. CDR3 length: 15 amino acids. V gave up 4 bases and J gave up 5 bases, with 17 bases separating them. The TCR originated in an adult with an advanced solid tumor such as melanoma, head and neck, liver or kidney cancer. The source was CD4+ or CD8+ T cells sorted from blood, collected in a trial of the OX40 agonist ivuxolimab. This sequence joins TRBV14 and TRBJ1-1, with D perhaps TRBD1 (6 bases). CDR3: CASSPWDTLGTEAFF. The CDR3 DNA sequence: TGTGCCAGCAGCCCCTGGGACACTTTGGGGACTGAAGCTTTCTTT.